This TCR beta chain appears in the sequencing data of a study of blood T cell repertoires in COVID-19. In the study overall: Samples representing acute and convalescent COVID-19 were sourced from the United States, Italy and Spain. Sample material is recorded as cDNA or gDNA derived from T cells, B-cell-depleted T cells, or PBMCs.

The germline V gene has CDR1 SQVTM and CDR2 ANQGSEA. The CDR3 has 16 residues. V gave up 4 bases and J gave up 0 bases, with 15 bases separating them. As handled by the study authors: By means of reference gene primer amplification, nucleated cell counts were estimated. Only in-frame clones appear in the TCRdb table, and some are missing; sequencing was by immunoSEQ multiplex PCR. V and J calls plus clone size are reproduced from that table; the DNA served to infer D and trimming. The profile shows under 200,000 clones, less than 90% of them singletons. This receptor was identified in a woman in her forties with acute or convalescent COVID-19. Input material: peripheral blood. J is TRBJ2-2 and V is TRBV29-1, with D tentatively TRBD1 (5 bases). CDR3 region: CSVVLFDSSNTGELFF. In DNA form, the CDR3 reads TGCAGCGTTGTACTTTTTGACAGTTCGAACACCGGGGAGCTGTTTTTT.